The sequence of this TCR beta chain was determined in a study of control samples from healthy donors and cancer patients. Libraries were prepared by immunoSEQ multiplex PCR; TCRdb keeps only in-frame clonotypes and omits some of them. The table includes some 130,000 clones, about nine tenths detected once. CDR3 length: 15 amino acids. Germline V gene lookup returns CDR1 SGHAT and CDR2 FQNNGV. V trimming: 5 bases; J trimming: 0 bases; junction bases outside the gene matches: 5. The chain carries TRBV11-2 and TRBJ2-7, with 9 bases lining up with TRBD2. The sequenced sample consisted of blood. This sequence was found in a man younger than 30 in good health. CDR3: CASSPAGGSSYEQYF. CDR3 DNA sequence: TGTGCCAGCAGCCCGGCGGGGGGGAGCTCCTACGAGCAGTACTTC.